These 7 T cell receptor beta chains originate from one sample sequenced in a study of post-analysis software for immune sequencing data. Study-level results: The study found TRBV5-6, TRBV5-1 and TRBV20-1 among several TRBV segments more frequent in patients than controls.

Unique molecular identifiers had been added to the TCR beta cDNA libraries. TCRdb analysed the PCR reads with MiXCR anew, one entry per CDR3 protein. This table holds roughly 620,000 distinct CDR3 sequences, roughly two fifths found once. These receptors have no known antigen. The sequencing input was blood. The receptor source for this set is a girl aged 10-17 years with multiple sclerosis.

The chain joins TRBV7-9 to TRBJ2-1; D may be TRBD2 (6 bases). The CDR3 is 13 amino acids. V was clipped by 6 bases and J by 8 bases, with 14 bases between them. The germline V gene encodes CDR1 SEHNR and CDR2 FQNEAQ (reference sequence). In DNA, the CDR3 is TGTGCCAGCAGAATTGCGGAGGGATATGAGCAGTTCTTC. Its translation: CASRIAEGYEQFF.

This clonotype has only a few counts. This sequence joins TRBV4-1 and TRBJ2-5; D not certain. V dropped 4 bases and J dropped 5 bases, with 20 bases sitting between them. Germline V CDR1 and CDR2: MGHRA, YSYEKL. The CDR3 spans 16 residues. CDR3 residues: CASSRLGSPKTETQYF. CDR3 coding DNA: TGCGCCAGCAGCCGCCTGGGGTCGCCCAAAACGGAGACCCAGTACTTC.

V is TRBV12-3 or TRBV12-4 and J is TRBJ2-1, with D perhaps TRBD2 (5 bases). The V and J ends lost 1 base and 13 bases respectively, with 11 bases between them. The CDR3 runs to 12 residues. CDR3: CASSLGSLAQFF. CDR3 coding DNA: TGTGCCAGCAGTTTAGGTAGCCTAGCCCAGTTCTTC.

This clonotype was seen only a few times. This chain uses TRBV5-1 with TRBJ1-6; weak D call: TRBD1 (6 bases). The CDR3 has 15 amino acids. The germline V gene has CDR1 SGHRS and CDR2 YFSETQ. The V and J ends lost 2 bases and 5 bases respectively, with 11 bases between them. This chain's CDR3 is CASSLQGEHNSPLHF. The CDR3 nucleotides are TGCGCCAGCAGCTTACAGGGTGAGCATAATTCACCCCTCCACTTT. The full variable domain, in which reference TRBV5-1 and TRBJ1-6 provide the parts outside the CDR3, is KAGVTQTPRYLIKTRGQQVTLSCSPISGHRSVSWYQQTPGQGLQFLFEYFSETQRNKGNFPGRFSGRQFSNSRSEMNVSTLELGDSALYLCASSLQGEHNSPLHFGNGTRLTVT.

The CDR3 nucleotides read TGTGCCAGCAGCCATGGGACAGGGAGATATGGCTACACCTTC. Its protein is CASSHGTGRYGYTF. The chain joins TRBV7-2 to TRBJ1-2; 9 bases are a match to TRBD1. Germline CDR1 reads SGHTA; CDR2 reads FQGNSA. The trim removed 5 bases at V and 5 bases at J, leaving 6 bases unmatched. This CDR3 has 14 residues.

DNA of the CDR3: TGTGCCAGCAGTTTAGCTCCGGGACAGGGGACAGGCGAGCAGTACTTC. Its translation is CASSLAPGQGTGEQYF. The V gene is TRBV12-3 or TRBV12-4, the J gene TRBJ2-7; 10 nucleotides align to TRBD1. The CDR3 loop spans 16 amino acids. V was pared by 0 bases and J by 6 bases, with 8 bases of the junction left unmatched.

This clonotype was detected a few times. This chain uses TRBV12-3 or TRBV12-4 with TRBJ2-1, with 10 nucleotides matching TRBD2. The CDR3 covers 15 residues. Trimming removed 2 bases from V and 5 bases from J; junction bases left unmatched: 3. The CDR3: CASSLPSGSHNEQFF. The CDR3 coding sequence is TGTGCCAGCAGTTTACCTAGCGGGAGTCACAATGAGCAGTTCTTC.